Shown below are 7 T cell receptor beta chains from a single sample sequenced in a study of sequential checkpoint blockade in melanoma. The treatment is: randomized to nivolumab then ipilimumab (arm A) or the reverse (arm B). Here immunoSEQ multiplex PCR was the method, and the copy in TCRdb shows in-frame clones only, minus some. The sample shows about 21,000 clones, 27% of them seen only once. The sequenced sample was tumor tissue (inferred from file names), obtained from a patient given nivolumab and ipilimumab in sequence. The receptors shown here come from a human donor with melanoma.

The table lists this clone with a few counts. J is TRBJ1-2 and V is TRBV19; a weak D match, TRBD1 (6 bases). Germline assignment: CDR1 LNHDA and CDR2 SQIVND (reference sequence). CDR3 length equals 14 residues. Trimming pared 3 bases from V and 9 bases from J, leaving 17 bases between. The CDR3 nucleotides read TGTGCCAGTAGTATTACACAGGGTCTGAGGAGCTACACCTTC. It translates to CASSITQGLRSYTF.

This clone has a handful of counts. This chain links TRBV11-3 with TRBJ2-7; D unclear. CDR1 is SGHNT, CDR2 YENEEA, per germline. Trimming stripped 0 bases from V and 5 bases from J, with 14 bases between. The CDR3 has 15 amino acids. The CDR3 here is CASSLETWAGNEQYF. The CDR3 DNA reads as TGTGCCAGCAGCTTAGAGACCTGGGCCGGTAACGAGCAGTACTTC.

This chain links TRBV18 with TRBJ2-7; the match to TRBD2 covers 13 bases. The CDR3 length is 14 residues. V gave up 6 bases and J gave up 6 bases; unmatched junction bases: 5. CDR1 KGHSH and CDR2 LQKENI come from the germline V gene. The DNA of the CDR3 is TGTGCCAGCTCGCGGACTAGCGGGAGTGTCGAGCAGTACTTC. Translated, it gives CASSRTSGSVEQYF.

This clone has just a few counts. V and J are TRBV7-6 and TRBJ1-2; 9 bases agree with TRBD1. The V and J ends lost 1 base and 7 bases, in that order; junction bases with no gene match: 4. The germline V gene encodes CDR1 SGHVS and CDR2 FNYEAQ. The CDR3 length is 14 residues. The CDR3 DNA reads TGTGCCAGCAGCTTAGAAGGACAGGGGCTTGGCTACACCTTC. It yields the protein CASSLEGQGLGYTF.

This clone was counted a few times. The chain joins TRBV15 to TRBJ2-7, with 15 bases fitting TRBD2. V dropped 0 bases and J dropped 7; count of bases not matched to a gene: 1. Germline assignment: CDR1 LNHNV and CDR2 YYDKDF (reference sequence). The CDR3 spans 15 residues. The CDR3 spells CATSREGLAGGEQYF. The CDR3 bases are TGTGCCACCAGCAGAGAGGGACTAGCGGGAGGAGAGCAGTACTTC.

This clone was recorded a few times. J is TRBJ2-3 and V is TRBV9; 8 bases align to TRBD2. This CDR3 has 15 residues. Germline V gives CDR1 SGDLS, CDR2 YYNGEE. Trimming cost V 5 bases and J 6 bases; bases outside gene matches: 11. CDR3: CASSDDERGWDTQYF. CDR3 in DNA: TGTGCCAGCAGTGACGATGAGCGGGGGTGGGATACGCAGTATTTT.

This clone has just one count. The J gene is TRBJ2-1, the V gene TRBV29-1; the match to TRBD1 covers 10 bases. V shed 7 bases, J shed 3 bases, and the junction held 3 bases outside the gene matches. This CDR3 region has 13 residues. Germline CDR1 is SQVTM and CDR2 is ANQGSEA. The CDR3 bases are TGCAGCGATTGGACAGGGGGCTACAATGAGCAGTTCTTC. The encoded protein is CSDWTGGYNEQFF.